The source of this T cell receptor (beta chain) is a study of CD4 T cells in relation to SARS-CoV-2 and coronaviruses. Study as a whole: TCR beta CDR3s were sequenced after approximately ten-day antigen culture of PBMCs. Patient ages ranged from 21 to 72, median 38.

The CDR3 contains 15 residues. Trimming took 1 base from V and 6 from J, leaving 13 bases between them. Germline CDR1 and CDR2: MNHEY and SMNVEV (reference sequence). Naive and memory CD4+ T cells were cultured with CEF, then survey-sequenced. Sequenced by immunoSEQ multiplex PCR; TCRdb stores in-frame clones only, minus some. The sample lists tens of thousands of clones; 60% to 80% were seen once. This clone was recorded once. Its cognate antigen is unknown. The V and J genes are TRBV27 and TRBJ2-1, with D possibly matching TRBD2 (5 bases). This receptor was obtained from an adult with COVID-19. Material: memory CD4+ T cells from PBMCs, cultured in vitro. The CDR3, as DNA: TGTGCCAGCAGTTTATTCGTGGGAGAGGGCAATGAGCAGTTCTTC. Protein: CASSLFVGEGNEQFF.